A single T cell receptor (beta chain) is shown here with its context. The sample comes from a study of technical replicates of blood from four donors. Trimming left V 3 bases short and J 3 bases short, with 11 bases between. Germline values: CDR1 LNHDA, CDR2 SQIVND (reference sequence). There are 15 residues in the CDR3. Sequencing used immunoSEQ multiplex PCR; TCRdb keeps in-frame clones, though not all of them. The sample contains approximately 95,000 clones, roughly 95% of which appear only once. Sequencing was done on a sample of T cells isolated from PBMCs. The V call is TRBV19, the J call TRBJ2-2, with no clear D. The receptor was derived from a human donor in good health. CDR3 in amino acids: CASSIFSGYTGELFF. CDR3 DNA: TGTGCCAGTAGTATTTTCTCAGGATACACCGGGGAGCTGTTTTTT.